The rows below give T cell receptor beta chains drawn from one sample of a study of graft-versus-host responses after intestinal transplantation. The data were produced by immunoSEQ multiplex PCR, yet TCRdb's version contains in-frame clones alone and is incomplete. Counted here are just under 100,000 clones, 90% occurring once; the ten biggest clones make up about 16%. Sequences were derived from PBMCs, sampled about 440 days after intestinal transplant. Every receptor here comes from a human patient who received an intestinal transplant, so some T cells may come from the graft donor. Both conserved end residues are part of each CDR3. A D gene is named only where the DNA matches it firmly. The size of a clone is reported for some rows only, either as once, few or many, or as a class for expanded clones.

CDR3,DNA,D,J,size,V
CASSSSANEQYF,TGTGCCAGCAGTTCCTCGGCGAACGAGCAGTACTTC,NA,TRBJ2-7,NA,TRBV7-9
CASSPGGAPYEQYF,TGCGCCAGCAGCCCTGGAGGAGCCCCCTACGAGCAGTACTTC,NA,TRBJ2-7,once,TRBV5-1
CASSLESLYQPQHF,TGTGCCAGCAGCTTGGAAAGCCTCTATCAGCCCCAGCATTTT,NA,TRBJ1-5,NA,TRBV5-5
CASSLGQGALVGEAFF,TGCGCCAGCAGCTTGGGACAGGGGGCGCTGGTTGGTGAAGCTTTCTTT,TRBD1,TRBJ1-1,NA,TRBV5-1
CATSRGGGSPSGYEQYF,TGTGCCACCAGCAGAGGGGGGGGGTCCCCTTCAGGCTACGAGCAGTACTTC,TRBD2,TRBJ2-7,NA,TRBV15
CAISGTTQKAGANVLTF,TGTGCCATCAGTGGAACTACACAGAAAGCGGGGGCCAACGTCCTGACTTTC,NA,TRBJ2-6,NA,TRBV10-3
CASSLAAGALSTGELFF,TGTGCTAGCAGCTTAGCCGCTGGGGCGCTTAGTACCGGGGAGCTGTTTTTT,NA,TRBJ2-2,NA,TRBV7-7
CASSQDWASGVPYEQYF,TGCGCCAGCAGCCAAGATTGGGCTAGCGGAGTACCTTACGAGCAGTACTTC,TRBD2,TRBJ2-7,NA,TRBV4-1
CASRIGGDWSGEKLFF,TGTGCCAGCCGAATTGGAGGGGACTGGAGCGGGGAAAAACTGTTTTTT,NA,TRBJ1-4,NA,TRBV7-8
CASSEGWGGYNEQFF,TGTGCCAGCAGTGAAGGGTGGGGGGGCTACAATGAGCAGTTCTTC,TRBD2,TRBJ2-1,NA,TRBV6-1
CASSLVPGQETQYF,TGTGCCAGCAGCTTAGTCCCAGGCCAAGAGACCCAGTACTTC,NA,TRBJ2-5,NA,TRBV7-3
CASSYSDGLGQPQHF,TGTGCCAGCAGTTACTCTGACGGGCTGGGACAGCCCCAGCATTTT,NA,TRBJ1-5,once,TRBV6-5
CASKLGVWEQFF,TGCGCCAGTAAGCTGGGGGTGTGGGAGCAGTTCTTC,NA,TRBJ2-1,NA,TRBV10-1
CASSRLLEGSRDEKLFF,TGTGCCAGTAGCCGACTCCTTGAGGGCTCGAGGGATGAAAAACTGTTTTTT,NA,TRBJ1-4,NA,TRBV19
CASSPQSQTGAYGYTF,TGTGCCAGCTCACCACAAAGTCAGACAGGGGCCTATGGCTACACCTTC,TRBD1,TRBJ1-2,once,TRBV18
CASRGTGELFF,TGTGCCAGCAGGGGTACCGGGGAGCTGTTTTTT,NA,TRBJ2-2,NA,TRBV11-2
CASSHPKTDTQYF,TGCGCCAGCAGCCACCCCAAAACAGATACGCAGTATTTT,NA,TRBJ2-3,NA,TRBV4-1
CASSGTSGKETQYF,TGTGCCAGCAGTGGGACTAGCGGGAAAGAGACCCAGTACTTC,TRBD2,TRBJ2-5,NA,TRBV2
CASSGAWDYEQYF,TGTGCCAGCAGCGGGGCCTGGGACTACGAGCAGTACTTC,NA,TRBJ2-7,NA,TRBV11-2
CASSGTNTGELFF,TGCGCCAGCAGTGGAACGAACACCGGGGAGCTGTTTTTT,NA,TRBJ2-2,once,TRBV10-2
CASRLNRGTEAFF,TGTGCCAGCAGGCTCAACAGGGGGACTGAAGCTTTCTTT,TRBD1,TRBJ1-1,NA,TRBV6-6
CASGPPADTQYF,TGTGCTAGTGGCCCCCCGGCAGATACGCAGTATTTT,NA,TRBJ2-3,NA,TRBV12-5
CASSQGAGELFF,TGTGCCAGCAGCCAGGGAGCCGGGGAGCTGTTTTTT,NA,TRBJ2-2,NA,TRBV13
CASSLAGANSYEQYF,TGTGCCAGCAGCTTAGCAGGGGCCAACTCCTACGAGCAGTACTTC,NA,TRBJ2-7,NA,TRBV7-8
CASSHYSNEQFF,TGTGCCAGCAGTCACTACAGCAATGAGCAGTTCTTC,NA,TRBJ2-1,few,TRBV6-6
CASSPSGGGSSYEQYF,TGTGCCAGCAGCCCGAGCGGGGGCGGGAGCTCCTACGAGCAGTACTTC,TRBD2,TRBJ2-7,few,TRBV5-6
CASSLLKTGEKLFF,TGTGCCAGCAGCCTACTTAAAACAGGGGAAAAACTGTTTTTT,NA,TRBJ1-4,NA,TRBV7-9
CASSLAHFTQGSEAFF,TGTGCCAGCAGCTTAGCACACTTCACTCAGGGATCTGAAGCTTTCTTT,NA,TRBJ1-1,NA,TRBV7-9
CASSIQGSGNNEQFF,TGTGCCAGCAGCATACAGGGGTCCGGTAACAATGAGCAGTTCTTC,TRBD1,TRBJ2-1,once,TRBV7-3
CASSLSGDRSYEQYF,TGTGCCAGCAGTTTATCCGGGGACAGGTCCTACGAGCAGTACTTC,TRBD1,TRBJ2-7,NA,TRBV27
CASSFDRSSEAFF,TGTGCCAGCTCATTCGACAGGTCTTCTGAAGCTTTCTTT,NA,TRBJ1-1,NA,TRBV18
CASSAIEQFF,TGTGCCAGCAGCGCCATCGAGCAGTTCTTC,NA,TRBJ2-1,NA,TRBV11-2
CASSLLPGQGDYGYTF,TGTGCCAGCAGCTTACTTCCGGGACAGGGAGACTATGGCTACACCTTC,TRBD1,TRBJ1-2,NA,TRBV7-9
CASSGQGAAGEKLFF,TGTGCCAGCAGCGGACAGGGGGCAGCGGGTGAAAAACTGTTTTTT,TRBD1,TRBJ1-4,NA,TRBV2